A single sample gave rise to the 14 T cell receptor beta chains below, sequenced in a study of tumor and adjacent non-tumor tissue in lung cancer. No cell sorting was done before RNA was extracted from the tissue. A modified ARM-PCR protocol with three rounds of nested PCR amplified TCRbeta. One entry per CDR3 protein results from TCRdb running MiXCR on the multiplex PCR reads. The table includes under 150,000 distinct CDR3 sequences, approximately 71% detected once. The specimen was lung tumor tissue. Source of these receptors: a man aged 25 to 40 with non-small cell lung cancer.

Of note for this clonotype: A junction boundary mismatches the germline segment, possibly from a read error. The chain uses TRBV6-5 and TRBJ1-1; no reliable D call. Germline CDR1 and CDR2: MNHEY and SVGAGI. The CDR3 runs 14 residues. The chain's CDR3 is CASSYTDMNTEALF. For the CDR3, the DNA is TGTGCCAGCAGTTACACTGACATGAACACTGAAGCTCTCTTT.

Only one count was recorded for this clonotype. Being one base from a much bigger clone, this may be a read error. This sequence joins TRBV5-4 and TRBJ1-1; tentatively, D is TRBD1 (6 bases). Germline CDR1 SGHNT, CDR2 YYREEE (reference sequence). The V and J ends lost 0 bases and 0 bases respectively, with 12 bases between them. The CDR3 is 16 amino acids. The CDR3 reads CASSLAEGHMNTEAFF. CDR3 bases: TGTGCCAGCAGCTTGGCCGAGGGACATATGAACACTGAAGCTTTCTTT.

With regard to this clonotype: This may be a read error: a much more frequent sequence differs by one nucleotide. CDR3 loop: CVCRGHLYSNQPQHF. CDR3 bases: TGTGTCTGCAGGGGACATCTTTATAGCAATCAGCCCCAGCATTTT. This chain uses TRBV6-2 or TRBV6-3 with TRBJ1-5, with D perhaps TRBD1 (6 bases). CDR3 size: 15 residues. Germline V CDR1 and CDR2: MNHEY, SVGEGT.

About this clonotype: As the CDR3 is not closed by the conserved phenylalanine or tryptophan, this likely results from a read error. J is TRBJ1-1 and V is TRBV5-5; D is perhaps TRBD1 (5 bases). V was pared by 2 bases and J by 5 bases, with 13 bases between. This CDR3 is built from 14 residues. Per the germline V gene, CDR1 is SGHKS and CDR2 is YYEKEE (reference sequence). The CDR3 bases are TGTGCCAGCAGCTTTTGGCAGGGATGGACTGAAGCTTTCTCT. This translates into CASSFWQGWTEAFS.

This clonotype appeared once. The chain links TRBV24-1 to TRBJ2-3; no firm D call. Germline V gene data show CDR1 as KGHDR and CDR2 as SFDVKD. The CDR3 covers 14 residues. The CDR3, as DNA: TGTGTCTCCAGTGATTTGGAAGGTATAGATACGCAGTATTTT. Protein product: CVSSDLEGIDTQYF.

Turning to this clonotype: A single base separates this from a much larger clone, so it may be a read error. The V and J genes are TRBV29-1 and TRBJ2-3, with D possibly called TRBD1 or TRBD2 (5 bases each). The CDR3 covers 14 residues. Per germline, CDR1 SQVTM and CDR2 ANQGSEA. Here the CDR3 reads CSVAREASTDMQYF. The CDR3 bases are TGCAGCGTTGCCAGGGAAGCTAGCACAGATATGCAGTATTTT.

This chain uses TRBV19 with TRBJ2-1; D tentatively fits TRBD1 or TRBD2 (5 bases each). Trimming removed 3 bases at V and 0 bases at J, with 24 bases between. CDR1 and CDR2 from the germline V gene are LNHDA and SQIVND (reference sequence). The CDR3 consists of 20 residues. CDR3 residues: CASSIRGTSGTALSYNEQFF. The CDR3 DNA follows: TGTGCCAGTAGTATCCGAGGGACCAGCGGCACGGCCCTCTCCTACAATGAGCAGTTCTTC.

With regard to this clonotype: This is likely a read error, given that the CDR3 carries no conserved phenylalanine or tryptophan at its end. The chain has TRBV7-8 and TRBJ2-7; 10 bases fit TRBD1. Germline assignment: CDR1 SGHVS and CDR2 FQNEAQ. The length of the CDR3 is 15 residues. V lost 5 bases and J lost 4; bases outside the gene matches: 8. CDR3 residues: CASSLTPGQGYEQYS. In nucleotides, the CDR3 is TGTGCCAGCAGCCTCACCCCGGGACAGGGGTACGAGCAGTACTCC.

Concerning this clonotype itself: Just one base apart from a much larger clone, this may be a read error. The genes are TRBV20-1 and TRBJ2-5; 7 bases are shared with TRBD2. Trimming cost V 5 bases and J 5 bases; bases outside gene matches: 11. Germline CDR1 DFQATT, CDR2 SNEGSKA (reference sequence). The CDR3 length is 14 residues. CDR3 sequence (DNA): TGCAGTGCTTCGGACGGGCGGGGGAGGGAGACCCAGTACTTC. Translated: CSASDGRGRETQYF.

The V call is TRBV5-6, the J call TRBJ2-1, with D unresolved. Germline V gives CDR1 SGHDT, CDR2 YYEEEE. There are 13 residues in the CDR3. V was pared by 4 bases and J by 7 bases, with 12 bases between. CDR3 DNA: TGTGCCAGCAGCCCGTCCATGAGGAATGAGCAGTTCTTC. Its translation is CASSPSMRNEQFF.

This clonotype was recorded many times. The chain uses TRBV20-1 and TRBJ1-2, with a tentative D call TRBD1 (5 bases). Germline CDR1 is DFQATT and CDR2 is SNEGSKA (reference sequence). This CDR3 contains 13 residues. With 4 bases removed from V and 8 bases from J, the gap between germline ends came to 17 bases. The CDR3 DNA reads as TGCAGTGCTACTCCTCTGGGGCCCCAAGGCTACACCTTC. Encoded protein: CSATPLGPQGYTF.

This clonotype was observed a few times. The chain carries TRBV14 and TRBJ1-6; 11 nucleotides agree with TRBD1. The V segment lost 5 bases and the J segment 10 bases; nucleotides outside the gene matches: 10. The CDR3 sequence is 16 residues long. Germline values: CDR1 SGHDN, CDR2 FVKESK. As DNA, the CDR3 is TGTGCCAGCAGCGTCTTCGGACAGGGGGCTCGGTCACCCCTCCACTTT. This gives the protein CASSVFGQGARSPLHF.

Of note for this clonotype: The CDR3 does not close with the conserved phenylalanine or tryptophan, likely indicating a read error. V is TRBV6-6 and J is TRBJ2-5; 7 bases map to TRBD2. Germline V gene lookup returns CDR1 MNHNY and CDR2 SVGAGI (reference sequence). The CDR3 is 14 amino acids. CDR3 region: CAGSESGRVETQYL. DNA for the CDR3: TGTGCCGGCAGTGAGTCAGGGAGGGTCGAGACCCAGTACTTA.

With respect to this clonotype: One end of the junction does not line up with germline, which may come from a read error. The CDR3 DNA follows: TGCGTCAGCAGCCCTTCTAGAGGGGCCCCCTACGAGCAGTACTTC. Translation gives CVSSPSRGAPYEQYF. The chain carries TRBV4-1 and TRBJ2-7, with D perhaps TRBD1 or TRBD2 (5 bases each). Germline loops: CDR1 MGHRA, CDR2 YSYEKL. The CDR3 runs to 15 residues.